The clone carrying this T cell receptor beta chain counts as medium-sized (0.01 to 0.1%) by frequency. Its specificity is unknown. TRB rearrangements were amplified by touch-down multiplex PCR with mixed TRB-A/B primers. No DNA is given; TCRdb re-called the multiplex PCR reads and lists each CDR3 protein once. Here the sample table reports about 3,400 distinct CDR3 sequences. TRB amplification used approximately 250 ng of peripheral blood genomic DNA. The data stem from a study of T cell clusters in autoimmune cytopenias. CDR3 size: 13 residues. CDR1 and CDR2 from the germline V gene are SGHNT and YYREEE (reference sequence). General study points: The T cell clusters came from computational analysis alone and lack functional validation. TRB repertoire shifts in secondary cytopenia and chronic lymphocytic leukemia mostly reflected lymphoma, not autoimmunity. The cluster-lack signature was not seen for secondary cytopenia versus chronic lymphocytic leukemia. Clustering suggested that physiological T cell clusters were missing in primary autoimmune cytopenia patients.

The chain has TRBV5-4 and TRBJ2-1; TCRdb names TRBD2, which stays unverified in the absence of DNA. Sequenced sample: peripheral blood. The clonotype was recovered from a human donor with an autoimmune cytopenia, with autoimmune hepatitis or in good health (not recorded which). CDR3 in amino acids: CASRGTSGGEQFF.